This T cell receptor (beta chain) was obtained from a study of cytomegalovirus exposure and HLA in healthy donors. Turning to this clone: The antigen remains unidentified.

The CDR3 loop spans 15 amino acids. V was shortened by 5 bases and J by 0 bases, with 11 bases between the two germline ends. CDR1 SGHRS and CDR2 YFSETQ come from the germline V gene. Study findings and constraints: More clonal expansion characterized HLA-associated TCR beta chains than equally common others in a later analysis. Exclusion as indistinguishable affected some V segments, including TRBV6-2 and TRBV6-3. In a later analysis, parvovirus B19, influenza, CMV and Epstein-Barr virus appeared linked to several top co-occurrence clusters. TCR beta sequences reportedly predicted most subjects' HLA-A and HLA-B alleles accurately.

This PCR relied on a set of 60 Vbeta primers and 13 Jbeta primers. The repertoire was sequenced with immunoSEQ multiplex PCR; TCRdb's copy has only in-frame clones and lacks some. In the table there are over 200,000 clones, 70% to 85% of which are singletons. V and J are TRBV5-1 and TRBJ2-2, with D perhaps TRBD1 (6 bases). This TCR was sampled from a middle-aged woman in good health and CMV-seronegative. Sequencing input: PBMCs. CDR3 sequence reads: CASSFDRTNTGELFF. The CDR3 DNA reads TGCGCCAGCAGTTTCGACAGGACGAACACCGGGGAGCTGTTTTTT.